This T cell receptor (beta chain) was sequenced for a study of shared clonotypes between healthy human individuals. Regarding the study as a whole: Naive subsets generally exceeded memory subsets in estimated richness. Investigators expected sequencing depth to affect clonotype sharing among donors. Between a handful of donors, naive CD4 clonotypes were shared at a level of about 5%. Despite large depth, rarefaction showed incomplete sorted-subset sequencing.

Clones were read by immunoSEQ multiplex PCR, and TCRdb kept only the in-frame ones, dropping some. The repertoire holds more than 2 million clones, with approximately 94% as singletons. Naive CD8 populations comprised CD45RO-negative cells positively selected for CCR7, excluding terminally differentiated effector memory CD45RA+ cells. With respect to this clone: Its antigen is as yet unknown.

The V and J ends lost 5 bases and 8 bases respectively, with 12 bases between them. The V gene's germline CDR1 is SGHVS and CDR2 FNYEAQ. The CDR3 has 12 residues. This sequence joins TRBV7-6 and TRBJ1-2, with D maybe TRBD1 (5 bases). Source material: naive CD8+ T cells sorted from blood. This sequence was found in a man between 18 and 35 years old in good health. CDR3 in DNA: TGTGCCAGCAGCCCCAGGGAGTCGGGCTACACCTTC. It translates to CASSPRESGYTF. Variable domain in full (rest from reference TRBV7-6 and TRBJ1-2): GAGVSQSPRYKVTKRGQDVALRCDPISGHVSLYWYRQALGQGPEFLTYFNYEAQQDKSGLPNDRFSAERPEGSISTLTIQRTEQRDSAMYRCASSPRESGYTFGSGTRLTVV.